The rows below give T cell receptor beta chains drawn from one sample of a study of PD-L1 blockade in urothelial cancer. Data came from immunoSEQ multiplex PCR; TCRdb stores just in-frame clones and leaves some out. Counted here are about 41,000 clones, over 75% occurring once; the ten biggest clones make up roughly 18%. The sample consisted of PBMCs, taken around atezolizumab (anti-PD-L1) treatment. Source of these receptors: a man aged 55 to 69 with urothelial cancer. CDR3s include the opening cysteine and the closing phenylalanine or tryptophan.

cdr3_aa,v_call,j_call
CASSFTGGIYEQYF,TRBV11-2,TRBJ2-7
CASSVQGYEQYF,TRBV2,TRBJ2-7
CASSGTSDPQYF,TRBV5-6,TRBJ2-4
CASSIGRAAAQYF,TRBV19,TRBJ2-3
CASSPTGDGVNTEAFF,TRBV18,TRBJ1-1
CASSSETSNLYNEQFF,TRBV7-2,TRBJ2-1
CASSLDGTTDTQYF,TRBV11-2,TRBJ2-3
CASSSTENNSPLHF,TRBV5-6,TRBJ1-6
CSVVATMVEAFF,TRBV29-1,TRBJ1-1
CASSGDLETTYEQYF,TRBV28,TRBJ2-7
CASSLGLRGSSYEQYF,TRBV5-1,TRBJ2-7
CASSPGQGRDPFF,TRBV5-1,TRBJ1-1
CASSSQGRYYEQYF,TRBV7-9,TRBJ2-7
CASSELTDTPLHF,TRBV25-1,TRBJ1-6
CASSLLVAGAGTGELFF,TRBV5-1,TRBJ2-2
CASSFRGNQPQHF,TRBV27,TRBJ1-5
CATENPDGTGGTGELFF,TRBV28,TRBJ2-2
CSVARNTMDSNYGYTF,TRBV29-1,TRBJ1-2
CASSRDQTEEAFF,TRBV18,TRBJ1-1
CASSLSVLAGGRETQYF,TRBV27,TRBJ2-5
CASSALSGGGAYEQYF,TRBV28,TRBJ2-7
CASSLGVEQETQYF,TRBV7-2,TRBJ2-5
CASSPEGTGRNGYTF,TRBV28,TRBJ1-2
CASTQLTGIGGYTF,TRBV19,TRBJ1-2
CASSSGGGELNTEAFF,TRBV28,TRBJ1-1
CASIPGQAYGYTF,TRBV2,TRBJ1-2
CASSFSRGYYNEQFF,TRBV28,TRBJ2-1
CASSQDWWRGSEAFF,TRBV14,TRBJ1-1
CAWSTTGVETQYF,TRBV30,TRBJ2-5
CASSLDSEGFEQYF,TRBV5-1,TRBJ2-7
CASSLEGTGGNEQFF,TRBV7-6,TRBJ2-1
CASRPTSTYEQYF,TRBV5-1,TRBJ2-7
CASSRGQEGGYTF,TRBV7-9,TRBJ1-2
CASSSRGPQSSGVKNIQYF,TRBV27,TRBJ2-4
CASSSPTGFGNTIYF,TRBV7-8,TRBJ1-3
CAISDGGNNQPQHF,TRBV10-3,TRBJ1-5
CASSDFWCRLAGGLVTNTGELFF,TRBV6-4,TRBJ2-2
CAISEPGDTYEQYF,TRBV10-3,TRBJ2-7
CASSGSRQGETQYF,TRBV2,TRBJ2-5
CASSLQGGYGYTF,TRBV4-1,TRBJ1-2
CASSPGPNQPQHF,TRBV6-1,TRBJ1-5